This is a list of T cell receptor beta chains from one sample in a study of blood T cell repertoires in COVID-19. The repertoire was sequenced with immunoSEQ multiplex PCR; TCRdb's copy has only in-frame clones and lacks some. The sample lists about 99,000 clones, 84% occurring once. The source material was peripheral blood. The source is a man aged 70 or older with active or convalescent COVID-19. The CDR3 runs from the conserved cysteine through the conserved F or W. Fields, in order: V gene, D gene, J gene, clone size, CDR3 protein. D genes are given only for firm matches. Where a row states a size, it is once, few, many or the class of an expanded clone; other rows omit it.

V gene: TRBV12-3/TRBV12-4
D gene: TRBD1
J gene: TRBJ2-7
clone size: -
CDR3 protein: CASGTVSYEQYF

V gene: TRBV2
D gene: -
J gene: TRBJ2-7
clone size: -
CDR3 protein: CASSDGHYTYEQYF

V gene: TRBV6-5
D gene: -
J gene: TRBJ1-3
clone size: -
CDR3 protein: CASSSSGSRNTIYF

V gene: TRBV6-1
D gene: -
J gene: TRBJ1-5
clone size: -
CDR3 protein: CASSELGELNQPQHF

V gene: TRBV5-1
D gene: TRBD1
J gene: TRBJ1-2
clone size: -
CDR3 protein: CASSPGQGARYGYTF

V gene: TRBV9
D gene: -
J gene: TRBJ2-7
clone size: -
CDR3 protein: CASSVGGRGYEQYF

V gene: TRBV5-4
D gene: TRBD2
J gene: TRBJ2-3
clone size: -
CDR3 protein: CASSLGTSGGVSTDTQYF

V gene: TRBV2
D gene: -
J gene: TRBJ2-2
clone size: -
CDR3 protein: CASSDSAGATGELFF

V gene: TRBV7-9
D gene: -
J gene: TRBJ2-2
clone size: -
CDR3 protein: CASSLVQGGTGELFF

V gene: TRBV30
D gene: -
J gene: TRBJ2-2
clone size: -
CDR3 protein: CAWKGDDYGELFF

V gene: TRBV4-2
D gene: -
J gene: TRBJ1-5
clone size: -
CDR3 protein: CASSLNLGVLEPQHF

V gene: TRBV7-3
D gene: -
J gene: TRBJ1-5
clone size: once
CDR3 protein: CASSPRWRFNQPQHF

V gene: TRBV29-1
D gene: TRBD1
J gene: TRBJ2-1
clone size: few
CDR3 protein: CSAGTGLYNEQFF

V gene: TRBV14
D gene: -
J gene: TRBJ2-4
clone size: -
CDR3 protein: CASSQRFQKQFLAKNIQYF

V gene: TRBV28
D gene: -
J gene: TRBJ1-2
clone size: -
CDR3 protein: CASSGGGRLSGYTF

V gene: TRBV7-2
D gene: TRBD1
J gene: TRBJ1-5
clone size: -
CDR3 protein: CASSSQGGTVQPQHF

V gene: TRBV11-2
D gene: -
J gene: TRBJ1-2
clone size: -
CDR3 protein: CASRPLGRGPYGYTF

V gene: TRBV7-9
D gene: -
J gene: TRBJ1-1
clone size: few
CDR3 protein: CASSLVRGGNTEAFF

V gene: TRBV19
D gene: -
J gene: TRBJ1-3
clone size: -
CDR3 protein: CASSIDGGLFGDTIYF

V gene: TRBV3-1/TRBV3-2
D gene: -
J gene: TRBJ2-3
clone size: -
CDR3 protein: CASSQGHSTDTQYF

V gene: TRBV6-5
D gene: -
J gene: TRBJ2-1
clone size: -
CDR3 protein: CASWPRRSSYNEQFF

V gene: TRBV28
D gene: -
J gene: TRBJ1-6
clone size: -
CDR3 protein: CASSLPDRLNSPLHF

V gene: TRBV5-1
D gene: TRBD1
J gene: TRBJ1-1
clone size: -
CDR3 protein: CASSLGDRGWNTEAFF

V gene: TRBV18
D gene: TRBD1
J gene: TRBJ1-2
clone size: -
CDR3 protein: CASSPGQGSYGYTF

V gene: TRBV7-2
D gene: -
J gene: TRBJ2-3
clone size: -
CDR3 protein: CASSLRGIGTDTQYF

V gene: TRBV6-6
D gene: TRBD1
J gene: TRBJ2-1
clone size: -
CDR3 protein: CASSYSSDRMPRGGFF

V gene: TRBV3-1/TRBV3-2
D gene: TRBD2
J gene: TRBJ2-3
clone size: few
CDR3 protein: CASSQDWGSGDTDTQYF

V gene: TRBV28
D gene: TRBD1
J gene: TRBJ1-4
clone size: -
CDR3 protein: CASSFTGTGANEKLFF

V gene: TRBV19
D gene: -
J gene: TRBJ1-2
clone size: -
CDR3 protein: CASSLRDGLNYGYTF

V gene: TRBV28
D gene: -
J gene: TRBJ1-3
clone size: -
CDR3 protein: CASSLQPSSGNTIYF

V gene: TRBV18
D gene: TRBD1
J gene: TRBJ1-4
clone size: -
CDR3 protein: CASSRTGGEKAEKLFF

V gene: TRBV7-2
D gene: TRBD2
J gene: TRBJ2-3
clone size: -
CDR3 protein: CASSFTSGGGSTDTQYF

V gene: TRBV12-3/TRBV12-4
D gene: -
J gene: TRBJ1-2
clone size: -
CDR3 protein: CASSFSADGYTF

V gene: TRBV28
D gene: -
J gene: TRBJ1-5
clone size: -
CDR3 protein: CASSSTTGWDQPQHF

V gene: TRBV3-1/TRBV3-2
D gene: -
J gene: TRBJ1-2
clone size: -
CDR3 protein: CASSQDPPCRTGRYCVPTHGYTF

V gene: TRBV5-6
D gene: TRBD1
J gene: TRBJ2-5
clone size: -
CDR3 protein: CASSPTFRTGQETQYF

V gene: TRBV5-4
D gene: TRBD2
J gene: TRBJ2-1
clone size: once
CDR3 protein: CASSLPASGYNEQFF

V gene: TRBV2
D gene: TRBD2
J gene: TRBJ2-3
clone size: -
CDR3 protein: CASSLTSGGYTDTQYF

V gene: TRBV19
D gene: TRBD1
J gene: TRBJ2-6
clone size: -
CDR3 protein: CASNLIQGSGANVLTF

V gene: TRBV18
D gene: TRBD1
J gene: TRBJ1-3
clone size: -
CDR3 protein: CASSQGQPYFSGNTIYF

V gene: TRBV9
D gene: TRBD2
J gene: TRBJ2-2
clone size: -
CDR3 protein: CASSVRDYATGELFF

V gene: TRBV27
D gene: TRBD1
J gene: TRBJ2-7
clone size: -
CDR3 protein: CASSPDRGAIGEQYF

V gene: TRBV3-1/TRBV3-2
D gene: TRBD2
J gene: TRBJ2-1
clone size: -
CDR3 protein: CASSRDLGTSYNEQFF

V gene: TRBV2
D gene: -
J gene: TRBJ2-2
clone size: -
CDR3 protein: CASSDLSGILTGELFF

V gene: TRBV7-9
D gene: -
J gene: TRBJ2-3
clone size: -
CDR3 protein: CASRQGSAGTDTQYF

V gene: TRBV6-5
D gene: TRBD2
J gene: TRBJ2-1
clone size: once
CDR3 protein: CASSTTGTTYNEQFF

V gene: TRBV27
D gene: -
J gene: TRBJ2-3
clone size: -
CDR3 protein: CASRSRAGGLDTQYF

V gene: TRBV5-1
D gene: TRBD2
J gene: TRBJ2-3
clone size: -
CDR3 protein: CASSGRVTDTQYF

V gene: TRBV2
D gene: -
J gene: TRBJ2-7
clone size: once
CDR3 protein: CASGFQGSGEQYF

V gene: TRBV7-9
D gene: TRBD1
J gene: TRBJ1-2
clone size: -
CDR3 protein: CASSSNGQGIGYTF

V gene: TRBV27
D gene: TRBD1
J gene: TRBJ2-7
clone size: -
CDR3 protein: CASSLSTGLLFEQYF

V gene: TRBV18
D gene: -
J gene: TRBJ1-5
clone size: -
CDR3 protein: CASSPSGGAQPQHF

V gene: TRBV6-5
D gene: -
J gene: TRBJ1-2
clone size: -
CDR3 protein: CASSYRIDRNYGYTF